The 9 T cell receptor beta chains below all came from one sample that was sequenced in a study of long-term antiretroviral therapy in people with HIV. The authors ran the immunoSEQ assay, v3.0, at survey level. Sequenced by immunoSEQ multiplex PCR; TCRdb stores in-frame clones only, minus some. The sample gives around 26,000 clones, 79% of which show up once; about 9% is in the top ten. The material sequenced was unsorted PBMCs, taken 1.2 years after starting antiretroviral therapy. These receptors came from a woman in her 40s with HIV.

The genes are TRBV7-9 and TRBJ2-4; TRBD2 matches 8 bases. V gave up 6 bases and J gave up 0 bases; unmatched junction bases: 7. Germline assignment: CDR1 SEHNR and CDR2 FQNEAQ (reference sequence). CDR3 length equals 16 residues. The CDR3: CASSQTSGLAKNIQYF. In DNA, the CDR3 is TGTGCCAGCAGTCAAACTAGCGGACTAGCCAAAAACATTCAGTACTTC.

This chain links TRBV6-4 with TRBJ1-2; 8 bases map to TRBD1. Unmatched junction bases numbered 8, after V lost 6 bases and J lost 8 bases. Germline V gene lookup returns CDR1 MRHNA and CDR2 SNTAGT. CDR3 length: 13 residues. The CDR3 nucleotides read TGTGCCAGCAGAGAGGACAGGGCGGGAGGCTACACCTTC. The encoded protein is CASREDRAGGYTF.

This clone showed up just a few times. The chain employs TRBV2 and TRBJ2-1, with TRBD2 matching 12 bases. The CDR3 runs to 17 residues. The germline CDR1 and CDR2 sequences are SNHLY and FYNNEI. V dropped 2 bases and J dropped 4; count of bases not matched to a gene: 6. CDR3 sequence reads: CASSELASGRGYNEQFF. For the CDR3, the DNA is TGTGCCAGCAGTGAACTCGCTAGCGGGAGGGGGTACAATGAGCAGTTCTTC. Combining the CDR3 with reference TRBV2 and TRBJ2-1 gives the whole variable domain EPEVTQTPSHQVTQMGQEVILRCVPISNHLYFYWYRQILGQKVEFLVSFYNNEISEKSEIFDDQFSVERPDGSNFTLKIRSTKLEDSAMYFCASSELASGRGYNEQFFGPGTRLTVL.

The chain links TRBV6-1 to TRBJ2-5; TRBD1 matches 9 bases. Unmatched junction bases numbered 5, after V lost 0 bases and J lost 0 bases. The CDR3 is 17 amino acids. Germline values: CDR1 MNHNS, CDR2 SASEGT. CDR3 loop: CASSEAGTGRNQETQYF. As DNA, the CDR3 is TGTGCCAGCAGTGAAGCGGGGACAGGGAGGAACCAAGAGACCCAGTACTTC.

The rearrangement uses TRBV7-8 and TRBJ1-5, with D unclear. The CDR3 loop spans 15 amino acids. V lost 1 base to trimming and J lost 3 bases, with 10 bases between them. The germline gives CDR1 SGHVS, CDR2 FQNEAQ. The CDR3 loop is CASSLVWANNQPQHF. CDR3 sequence (DNA): TGTGCCAGCAGCTTAGTCTGGGCCAACAATCAGCCCCAGCATTTT.

The genes are TRBV5-1 and TRBJ2-3; weak D call: TRBD1 (6 bases). The CDR3 loop spans 16 amino acids. V shed 4 bases and J shed 3 bases, with 18 bases lying between them. In germline, CDR1 is SGHRS, CDR2 YFSETQ. This CDR3 is CASSPEQGSVTDTQYF. The DNA of the CDR3 is TGCGCCAGCAGCCCCGAGCAGGGGAGTGTAACAGATACGCAGTATTTT.

The chain carries TRBV9 and TRBJ2-5; no definite D call. The CDR3 spans 12 residues. V was pared by 4 bases and J by 4 bases, with 8 bases between. Germline assignment: CDR1 SGDLS and CDR2 YYNGEE. The CDR3 DNA reads TGTGCCAGCAGCCGACAAGGAGAGACCCAGTACTTC. This gives the protein CASSRQGETQYF.

This rearrangement joins TRBV7-9 to TRBJ1-1; D is possibly TRBD1 (6 bases). Germline lookup yields CDR1 SEHNR and CDR2 FQNEAQ (reference sequence). Trimming removed 0 bases at V and 0 bases at J, with 11 bases between. The CDR3 extends over 16 amino acids. The CDR3 DNA follows: TGTGCCAGCAGCTTAGCGCGGGACATCATGAACACTGAAGCTTTCTTT. Amino acids: CASSLARDIMNTEAFF.

The gene calls are TRBV5-1 and TRBJ1-5; D gene ambiguous. CDR3 size: 15 residues. The V and J ends lost 3 bases and 0 bases respectively, with 10 bases between them. From germline, CDR1 is SGHRS and CDR2 YFSETQ. The CDR3 spells CASSWTGNSNQPQHF. CDR3 coding DNA: TGCGCCAGCAGCTGGACCGGGAATAGCAATCAGCCCCAGCATTTT.